The rows below give T cell receptor beta chains drawn from one sample of a study of Graves' ophthalmopathy and Graves' hyperthyroidism. TCRdb analysed the multiplex PCR reads with MiXCR anew, one entry per CDR3 protein. The data hold 650,000 to 900,000 distinct CDR3 sequences, with 40% observed a single time. The sequenced sample consisted of peripheral blood. The origin of the receptors is an adult man with Graves' ophthalmopathy. The CDR3 runs from the conserved cysteine through the conserved F or W. The order of the fields is D gene, J gene, V gene, clone size, CDR3 protein, CDR3 DNA. D genes are given only for firm matches. Expanded clones get a size class; other rows say once, few or many, or leave the size out.

d_call: .; j_call: TRBJ2-2; v_call: TRBV29-1; clone_size: many; cdr3_aa: CSVEVLAGELFF; cdr3_nt: TGCAGCGTTGAAGTCCTCGCCGGGGAGCTGTTTTTT
d_call: .; j_call: TRBJ2-7; v_call: TRBV11-2; clone_size: .; cdr3_aa: CAWSPLRSSYEQYF; cdr3_nt: TGTGCCTGGAGTCCCTTACGTAGCTCCTACGAGCAGTACTTC
d_call: TRBD1; j_call: TRBJ1-2; v_call: TRBV2; clone_size: .; cdr3_aa: CASSDTGVRGYTF; cdr3_nt: TGTGCCAGCAGTGACACAGGGGTACGCGGCTACACCTTC
d_call: TRBD2; j_call: TRBJ2-5; v_call: TRBV12-3/TRBV12-4; clone_size: .; cdr3_aa: CASSSGLSEGETQYF; cdr3_nt: TGTGCCAGCAGTTCGGGACTATCAGAGGGGGAGACCCAGTACTTC
d_call: .; j_call: TRBJ2-5; v_call: TRBV2; clone_size: many; cdr3_aa: CASDNPGLSTQETQYF; cdr3_nt: TGTGCCAGCGATAACCCGGGTCTCTCAACCCAAGAGACCCAGTACTTC
d_call: TRBD2; j_call: TRBJ2-2; v_call: TRBV9; clone_size: few; cdr3_aa: CASNVAGRDTGELFF; cdr3_nt: TGTGCCAGCAACGTAGCGGGCAGGGACACCGGGGAGCTGTTTTTT
d_call: .; j_call: TRBJ1-1; v_call: TRBV6-4; clone_size: few; cdr3_aa: CASSRLWDAFF; cdr3_nt: TGTGCCAGCAGTCGGCTTTGGGACGCTTTCTTT
d_call: .; j_call: TRBJ1-2; v_call: TRBV5-6; clone_size: .; cdr3_aa: CASSQDPGGVGGYTF; cdr3_nt: TGTGCCAGCAGCCAAGATCCGGGGGGTGTAGGTGGCTACACCTTC
d_call: .; j_call: TRBJ1-2; v_call: TRBV25-1; clone_size: .; cdr3_aa: CASSLGGQRYGYTF; cdr3_nt: TGTGCCAGCAGCTTGGGGGGTCAGCGGTATGGCTACACCTTC
d_call: .; j_call: TRBJ1-6; v_call: TRBV9; clone_size: many; cdr3_aa: CASSAGQYSPLHF; cdr3_nt: TGTGCCAGCAGCGCCGGACAGTATTCACCCCTCCACTTT
d_call: .; j_call: TRBJ2-7; v_call: TRBV7-9; clone_size: .; cdr3_aa: CASSLASWDLGGYEQYF; cdr3_nt: TGTGCCAGCAGCCTAGCGAGTTGGGACCTAGGGGGCTACGAGCAGTACTTC
d_call: TRBD1; j_call: TRBJ2-7; v_call: TRBV20-1; clone_size: .; cdr3_aa: CSAFAGGSTYEQYF; cdr3_nt: TGCAGTGCTTTTGCAGGGGGCAGTACCTACGAGCAGTACTTC
d_call: TRBD1; j_call: TRBJ2-5; v_call: TRBV29-1; clone_size: many; cdr3_aa: CSAGQGGQETQYF; cdr3_nt: TGCAGCGCTGGACAGGGGGGGCAAGAGACCCAGTACTTC
d_call: .; j_call: TRBJ1-3; v_call: TRBV12-3/TRBV12-4; clone_size: .; cdr3_aa: CASSPRGSGGNTIYF; cdr3_nt: TGTGCCAGCAGTCCGAGGGGGTCGGGTGGAAACACCATATATTTT
d_call: .; j_call: TRBJ1-1; v_call: TRBV10-3; clone_size: once; cdr3_aa: CAIRVIYDMNTEAFF; cdr3_nt: TGTGCCATCAGGGTGATATACGATATGAACACTGAAGCTTTCTTT
d_call: .; j_call: TRBJ1-4; v_call: TRBV7-2; clone_size: .; cdr3_aa: CASSRVAGSEKLFF; cdr3_nt: TGTGCCAGCAGCCGGGTGGCGGGGAGTGAAAAACTGTTTTTT
d_call: .; j_call: TRBJ2-7; v_call: TRBV20-1; clone_size: .; cdr3_aa: CSARGDGSYEQYF; cdr3_nt: TGCAGTGCTAGGGGGGACGGGTCCTACGAGCAGTACTTC
d_call: .; j_call: TRBJ2-7; v_call: TRBV2; clone_size: .; cdr3_aa: CASLGGGGYEQYF; cdr3_nt: TGTGCCAGCCTTGGGGGCGGGGGCTACGAGCAGTACTTC
d_call: .; j_call: TRBJ1-1; v_call: TRBV19; clone_size: few; cdr3_aa: CASRPRENTEAFF; cdr3_nt: TGTGCCAGTAGACCAAGGGAGAACACTGAAGCTTTCTTT
d_call: .; j_call: TRBJ1-4; v_call: TRBV12-3/TRBV12-4; clone_size: .; cdr3_aa: CASSLRGRNEKLFF; cdr3_nt: TGTGCCAGCAGTTTACGGGGTCGTAATGAAAAACTGTTTTTT
d_call: TRBD2; j_call: TRBJ2-2; v_call: TRBV7-2; clone_size: many; cdr3_aa: CASSQQLAANTGELFF; cdr3_nt: TGTGCCAGCAGCCAACAACTAGCGGCGAACACCGGGGAGCTGTTTTTT
d_call: .; j_call: TRBJ1-1; v_call: TRBV10-2; clone_size: .; cdr3_aa: CASSDGQGTEAFF; cdr3_nt: TGCGCCAGCAGTGACGGGCAGGGCACTGAAGCTTTCTTT
d_call: TRBD1; j_call: TRBJ1-5; v_call: TRBV24-1; clone_size: few; cdr3_aa: CASSYPKRGPVGQPQHF; cdr3_nt: TGTGCCAGCAGTTACCCGAAGAGGGGGCCTGTTGGTCAGCCCCAGCATTTT
d_call: TRBD2; j_call: TRBJ2-7; v_call: TRBV7-6; clone_size: many; cdr3_aa: CASSFRASGTYEQYF; cdr3_nt: TGTGCCAGCAGCTTCCGGGCTAGCGGCACCTACGAGCAGTACTTC
d_call: .; j_call: TRBJ2-6; v_call: TRBV7-8; clone_size: once; cdr3_aa: CASSLNGGANVLTF; cdr3_nt: TGTGCCAGCAGCTTAAACGGCGGGGCCAACGTCCTGACTTTC
d_call: .; j_call: TRBJ2-7; v_call: TRBV29-1; clone_size: .; cdr3_aa: CSVTGTYEQYF; cdr3_nt: TGCAGCGTGACTGGGACCTACGAGCAGTACTTC